Below, 30 T cell receptor beta chains from the same sample are listed, as sequenced in a study of naive and memory T cell subsets (dated by TCRdb to 2016 to 2017). Receptor amplification or capture employed 5' RACE. Sequencing used an Illumina MiSeq. The ligated cDNA was amplified by four rounds of PCR, in which nested alpha and beta constant region primers were used together with the SP2 primer. TCRdb reanalyzed the raw reads on its own, using fastp at Q25 for trimming and MiXCR for clone calling, and kept in-frame beta chains. When rows share a CDR3 protein, they turn into one entry using the most common DNA and genes. This sample has roughly 62,000 distinct CDR3 sequences in its table, and approximately 8.5% of those were observed once. Approximately 21% of the sample rests with the top ten. A robust, sensitive protocol for the amplification, sequencing and analysis of TCRs was described in the study, in which 3' ligation of a UMI-containing oligonucleotide to TCR cDNA was used.

The receptors shown here come from a female donor in good health.

The gene calls are TRBV2 and TRBJ2-2; D gene unclear. From germline, CDR1 is SNHLY and CDR2 FYNNEI. The V gene lost 5 bases and the J gene lost 6 bases, with 19 bases spanning the gap. The CDR3 spans 16 residues. The CDR3 DNA reads TGTGCCAGCAGTCTAGGGCCTTCTTCTGGAGCCGGGGAGCTGTTTTTT. Translated, it gives CASSLGPSSGAGELFF.

The chain is built from TRBV5-6 and TRBJ2-1, with unresolved D. The germline CDR1 and CDR2 sequences are SGHDT and YYEEEE. The CDR3 is 13 amino acids. V was pared by 5 bases and J by 11 bases, with 17 bases between. CDR3 nucleotide sequence: TGTGCCAGCAGGTCTTCTTGGTTAGAGCAGCAGTTCTTC. It is translated as CASRSSWLEQQFF.

This clonotype was observed many times. The CDR3 sequence is CASSDDIFTEAFF. The CDR3 coding sequence is TGTGCCAGCAGTGACGACATTTTTACTGAAGCTTTCTTT. The chain is built from TRBV27 and TRBJ1-1; the D is unclear. V shed 5 bases and J shed 5 bases, with 12 bases lying between them. This CDR3 contains 13 residues. The germline V gene has CDR1 MNHEY and CDR2 SMNVEV (reference sequence).

This clonotype was recorded at least ten times. V gene TRBV7-9 combines with J gene TRBJ1-1; no firm D call. CDR1 is SEHNR and CDR2 is FQNEAQ in the germline V gene (reference sequence). This CDR3 has 14 amino acids. The V end lost 1 base, the J end lost 0 bases, and 6 bases lay between the germline ends. CDR3 nucleotide sequence: TGTGCCAGCAGCTTAGGAGCCATGAACACTGAAGCTTTCTTT. Residues: CASSLGAMNTEAFF.

This clonotype came up many times. As DNA, the CDR3 is TGTGCCAGCAGTGATCCAGGCGGGTCCGGGGAGCTGTTTTTT. Translated: CASSDPGGSGELFF. This chain joins TRBV6-1 and TRBJ2-2; possibly TRBD2 for D (5 bases). The germline V gene encodes CDR1 MNHNS and CDR2 SASEGT. V lost 3 bases and J 6 bases, leaving 11 bases between the germline ends. CDR3 length: 14 amino acids.

The genes are TRBV28 and TRBJ2-1, with D hard to call. Germline V gene lookup returns CDR1 MDHEN and CDR2 SYDVKM. V lost 10 bases and J lost 3, with 13 bases in between. This CDR3 has 13 residues. CDR3 residues: CATFSFNYNEQFF. CDR3 coding DNA: TGTGCCACCTTTTCGTTTAACTACAATGAGCAGTTCTTC.

This clonotype occurred many times. The V gene is TRBV20-1, the J gene TRBJ1-2; 9 nucleotides align to TRBD1. The CDR3 spans 14 residues. Germline CDR1 and CDR2: DFQATT and SNEGSKA (reference sequence). V shed 6 bases and J 4 bases; nucleotides not matched to a gene: 9. The CDR3 protein is CSARATGGFYGYTF. CDR3 in DNA: TGCAGTGCCAGGGCGACAGGGGGATTCTATGGCTACACCTTC.

The chain carries TRBV7-2 and TRBJ1-2, with 7 bases aligning to TRBD1. This CDR3 contains 14 residues. Germline V gene data show CDR1 as SGHTA and CDR2 as FQGNSA. Trimming removed 3 bases from V and 4 bases from J; junction bases left unmatched: 5. The CDR3 nucleotides are TGTGCCAGCAGCTTTGCTGACAGGGTCTATGGCTACACCTTC. Its translation: CASSFADRVYGYTF. Full variable domain (missing parts from reference TRBV7-2 and TRBJ1-2): GAGVSQSPSNKVTEKGKDVELRCDPISGHTALYWYRQSLGQGLEFLIYFQGNSAPDKSGLPSDRFSAERTGGSVSTLTIQRTQQEDSAVYLCASSFADRVYGYTFGSGTRLTVV.

This clonotype came up a few times. J is TRBJ2-7 and V is TRBV11-3; D is ambiguous. Germline CDR1 SGHNT, CDR2 YENEEA. The CDR3 runs 14 residues. As DNA, the CDR3 is TGTGCATCGGTAAGATCGATAAGCTCCTACGAGCAGTACTTC. It encodes CASVRSISSYEQYF.

In its sample, this clonotype was seen a few times. This sequence joins TRBV7-8 and TRBJ2-3; the match to TRBD2 covers 8 bases. This CDR3 is 16 amino acids long. J lost 7 bases, V lost 3 bases, and 12 bases had no gene match. From germline, CDR1 is SGHVS and CDR2 FQNEAQ. CDR3 DNA sequence: TGTGCCAGCAGCTTGGCCGGGGGGGGAGGGTTAAATACGCAGTATTTT. As protein: CASSLAGGGGLNTQYF.

The chain combines TRBV20-1 with TRBJ2-5; TRBD1 aligns across 9 bases. The V segment lost 6 bases and the J segment 7 bases; nucleotides outside the gene matches: 6. The CDR3 extends over 12 amino acids. Germline CDR1 DFQATT, CDR2 SNEGSKA (reference sequence). This CDR3 is CSAKGQGGTQYF. Written as DNA, the CDR3 is TGCAGTGCCAAGGGACAGGGTGGGACCCAGTACTTC.

The chain joins TRBV5-4 to TRBJ1-1; 10 bases are shared with TRBD1. The V segment lost 4 bases and the J segment 0 bases; nucleotides outside the gene matches: 3. Looked up from germline, CDR1 is SGHNT and CDR2 is YYREEE (reference sequence). The CDR3 loop spans 15 amino acids. The CDR3 region is CASSVGQGLNTEAFF. In DNA form, the CDR3 reads TGTGCCAGCAGCGTGGGACAGGGGCTGAACACTGAAGCTTTCTTT.

This clonotype showed up just a few times. V usage is TRBV20-1 and J usage is TRBJ2-4; possibly TRBD1 or TRBD2 for D (5 bases each). From germline, CDR1 is DFQATT and CDR2 SNEGSKA (reference sequence). The germline V and J ends were trimmed by 0 bases and 8 bases, with 17 bases remaining between them. The CDR3 runs 15 residues. CDR3 bases: TGCAGTGCTAGAGATTCGGGGACCCCGAAGGACATTCAGTACTTC. As protein: CSARDSGTPKDIQYF.

V gene TRBV20-1 combines with J gene TRBJ2-7, with TRBD2 matching 9 bases. Germline CDR1 DFQATT, CDR2 SNEGSKA (reference sequence). The CDR3 sequence is 15 residues long. With V trimmed by 3 bases and J by 5 bases, 11 bases remained unmatched. The CDR3 region is CSASTAGGGADEQYF. DNA of the CDR3: TGCAGTGCTAGTACAGCGGGCGGGGGGGCTGACGAGCAGTACTTC.

Note on this clonotype: A read error may produce the germline difference seen at one junction end. The J gene is TRBJ2-1, the V gene TRBV30, with D tentatively TRBD2 (7 bases). The CDR3 consists of 15 residues. Germline V CDR1 and CDR2: GTSNPN, SVGIG (reference sequence). Here the CDR3 DNA reads TGTGCCTGGAAAGGGGGGGTAGCCAACATCGATGAGCATTTCTTC. Its translation: CAWKGGVANIDEHFF.

In its sample, this clonotype was seen a few times. The chain couples TRBV4-1 to TRBJ2-1, with no clear D. Germline loops: CDR1 MGHRA, CDR2 YSYEKL. The CDR3 contains 15 residues. V shed 0 bases and J shed 4 bases, with 10 bases lying between them. The DNA of the CDR3 is TGCGCCAGCAGCCAAGACGGCAGGCTTTACAATGAGCAGTTCTTC. This sequence encodes CASSQDGRLYNEQFF.

This clonotype was observed a handful of times. This chain uses TRBV2 with TRBJ2-2; the D call may be TRBD1 or TRBD2 (6 bases each). Trimming took off 2 bases at V and 6 bases at J, with 10 bases between the two ends. CDR3 length: 14 residues. Germline V gene lookup returns CDR1 SNHLY and CDR2 FYNNEI. This chain's CDR3 is CASSETGGPGELFF. The CDR3 DNA sequence: TGTGCCAGCAGTGAAACCGGGGGCCCCGGGGAGCTGTTTTTT.

The chain joins TRBV5-4 to TRBJ2-3; 7 bases align to TRBD1. This CDR3 spans 15 amino acids. The germline CDR1 and CDR2 sequences are SGHNT and YYREEE (reference sequence). V was clipped by 0 bases and J by 2 bases; unmatched bases: 3. CDR3 sequence: CASSLGTGLTDTQYF. As DNA, the CDR3 is TGTGCCAGCAGCTTGGGGACAGGCCTCACAGATACGCAGTATTTT.

This clonotype was seen a few times. This chain connects TRBV25-1 to TRBJ1-1, with TRBD1 matching over 9 bases. Trimming took 5 bases from V and 2 from J; bases not matched to a gene: 6. The CDR3 has 15 amino acids. CDR1 MGHDK and CDR2 SYGVNS come from the germline V gene. The CDR3 reads CASSQPGQGNTEAFF. The DNA of the CDR3 is TGTGCCAGCAGTCAACCGGGACAGGGCAACACTGAAGCTTTCTTT.

This chain connects TRBV5-1 to TRBJ2-7, with D possibly matching TRBD2 (7 bases). Germline V gene lookup returns CDR1 SGHRS and CDR2 YFSETQ. V lost 4 bases and J 4 bases, leaving 18 bases between the germline ends. This CDR3 contains 15 residues. CDR3 region: CASSRGASEEYEQYF. The CDR3 nucleotides read TGCGCCAGCAGCCGGGGGGCTAGCGAAGAATACGAGCAGTACTTC.

This clonotype was seen at least ten times. The rearrangement joins TRBV29-1 to TRBJ2-3; TRBD2 aligns across 7 bases. The CDR3 runs 14 residues. Germline CDR1 reads SQVTM; CDR2 reads ANQGSEA. The V and J ends lost 3 bases and 5 bases, in that order; junction bases with no gene match: 8. CDR3: CSVEVMGEGDTQYF. CDR3 nucleotides: TGCAGCGTTGAGGTCATGGGGGAGGGAGATACGCAGTATTTT.

In this sample, this clonotype turned up a few times. The chain uses TRBV12-3 or TRBV12-4 and TRBJ2-1; D may be TRBD1 (6 bases). Trimming cost V 1 base and J 5 bases, with 9 bases left between them. This CDR3 spans 14 amino acids. The CDR3 loop is CASSLVRTDNEQFF. The CDR3 bases are TGTGCCAGCAGTTTAGTTAGGACAGACAATGAGCAGTTCTTC.

This clonotype was observed a handful of times. The chain employs TRBV2 and TRBJ2-7; possibly TRBD1 for D (5 bases). With 4 bases removed from V and 1 base from J, the gap between germline ends came to 8 bases. The CDR3 runs to 13 residues. Looked up from germline, CDR1 is SNHLY and CDR2 is FYNNEI. The CDR3 is CASSAGFSYEQYF. The DNA for the CDR3 is TGTGCCAGCAGTGCAGGGTTTTCCTACGAGCAGTACTTC.

The chain is built from TRBV20-1 and TRBJ1-6; TRBD1 matches 9 bases. This CDR3 has 16 amino acids. V was pared by 2 bases and J by 8 bases, with 10 bases of the junction left unmatched. Germline lookup yields CDR1 DFQATT and CDR2 SNEGSKA (reference sequence). CDR3 coding DNA: TGCAGTGCTAGACCTTCCTGGACAGGGGATTATTCACCCCTCCACTTT. As protein: CSARPSWTGDYSPLHF.

The chain uses TRBV20-1 and TRBJ2-1, with a tentative D call TRBD2 (7 bases). CDR1 DFQATT and CDR2 SNEGSKA come from the germline V gene (reference sequence). V was trimmed by 3 bases and J by 8 bases, leaving 26 bases between them. The CDR3 has 17 residues. The CDR3 DNA is TGCAGTGCTAGGCCGGCTAATTTGCGGGGGCCTAAGTATGAGCAGTTCTTC. Encoded protein: CSARPANLRGPKYEQFF.

This clonotype was seen at least ten times. The rearrangement links TRBV29-1 to TRBJ2-4, with D perhaps TRBD1 or TRBD2 (5 bases each). V gave up 4 bases and J gave up 1 base, with 23 bases separating them. Germline V lookup: CDR1 SQVTM, CDR2 ANQGSEA. The CDR3 has 18 amino acids. The CDR3, as DNA: TGCAGCGTTGGAAACCGTTTTTCGGGGCTAGGGGCCAAAAACATTCAGTACTTC. Residues: CSVGNRFSGLGAKNIQYF.

The rearrangement joins TRBV9 to TRBJ2-2, with 7 bases fitting TRBD2. The CDR3 spans 15 residues. Germline V gives CDR1 SGDLS, CDR2 YYNGEE. The J segment lost 5 bases and the V segment lost 1 base, leaving 5 bases of the junction unmatched. CDR3 DNA: TGTGCCAGCAGCGTACGAGCGGGGAGGACCGGGGAGCTGTTTTTT. Its protein is CASSVRAGRTGELFF.

This clonotype occurred a few times. The rearrangement joins TRBV9 to TRBJ1-6; D perhaps matches TRBD1 (5 bases). CDR1 is SGDLS and CDR2 is YYNGEE in the germline V gene. Trimming left V 3 bases short and J 7 bases short, with 8 bases between. The CDR3 is 13 amino acids. CDR3 residues: CASSGQLNSPLHF. The DNA for the CDR3 is TGTGCCAGCAGCGGACAGTTGAATTCACCCCTCCACTTT.

The chain joins TRBV7-2 to TRBJ2-5; the match to TRBD1 covers 8 bases. V lost 5 bases, J lost 1 base, and 3 bases stayed unmatched. There are 14 residues in the CDR3. Germline CDR1 SGHTA, CDR2 FQGNSA. The CDR3 DNA sequence: TGTGCCAGCAGCCTTGGACAGGGCCAAGAGACCCAGTACTTC. The encoded protein is CASSLGQGQETQYF.

This clonotype came up many times. This rearrangement joins TRBV28 to TRBJ1-5; D not certain. CDR1 is MDHEN, CDR2 SYDVKM, per germline. The CDR3 consists of 20 residues. The V end was cut by 6 bases, the J end by 3 bases, with 30 bases between. The CDR3 sequence is CASRKHPTRGGILHNQPQHF. CDR3 coding DNA: TGTGCCAGCAGGAAGCACCCCACTCGGGGAGGGATACTACACAATCAGCCCCAGCATTTT.